These 29 T cell receptor beta chains originate from one sample sequenced in a study of response to subunit inactivated influenza vaccine. TCRdb re-called the RT-PCR reads with MiXCR, one entry per CDR3 protein. Of around 200,000 distinct CDR3 sequences in the sample, around 12% were seen once. The sample was also reused in another study, on T cells expressing NK-cell markers. This second study says: Beta-chain TCR cDNA was generated via 5'RACE template switching with UMIs.

Source: CD8+ T cells sorted from PBMCs, taken 11 to 12 days after vaccination. The receptor set was obtained from a man in his fifties who received an inactivated influenza vaccine.

This clonotype was counted at least ten times. This chain joins TRBV3-1 and TRBJ2-1; 7 nucleotides match TRBD1. Germline CDR1 and CDR2: LGHDT and YNNKEL (reference sequence). V was pared by 4 bases and J by 10 bases, with 16 bases of the junction left unmatched. The CDR3 length is 16 residues. The CDR3 reads CASSPGQTGSAGEQFF. CDR3 in DNA: TGTGCCAGCAGCCCAGGTCAGACAGGGTCTGCCGGAGAGCAGTTCTTC.

V usage is TRBV28 and J usage is TRBJ2-5; no firm D call. The V end lost 4 bases, the J end lost 2 bases, and 20 bases lay between the germline ends. The CDR3 covers 17 residues. Germline assignment: CDR1 MDHEN and CDR2 SYDVKM. The CDR3 bases are TGTGCCAGCAGTTCCTCCTCCCGAGTAGGTACACAAGAGACCCAGTACTTC. This translates into CASSSSSRVGTQETQYF.

The rearrangement links TRBV11-2 to TRBJ1-2; D remains ambiguous. Trimming pared 0 bases from V and 2 bases from J, leaving 13 bases between. The CDR3 is 16 amino acids. Germline assignment: CDR1 SGHAT and CDR2 FQNNGV. CDR3 in DNA: TGTGCCAGCAGCTTAGAGTACCACTCCGGCAACTATGGCTACACCTTC. This codes for CASSLEYHSGNYGYTF.

The rearrangement uses TRBV12-3 or TRBV12-4 and TRBJ2-1; D not certain. With 7 bases removed from V and 7 bases from J, the gap between germline ends came to 14 bases. The CDR3 extends over 13 amino acids. The CDR3 DNA sequence: TGTGCCAGCACCCGACGTTTGTATAATGAGCAGTTCTTC. It is translated as CASTRRLYNEQFF.

This clonotype was seen only a few times. The rearrangement uses TRBV7-7 and TRBJ2-3; possible D gene TRBD2, 5 bases. Per the germline V gene, CDR1 is SSHAT and CDR2 is FNYEAQ (reference sequence). V lost 4 bases to trimming and J lost 8 bases, with 13 bases between them. The CDR3 spans 13 residues. CDR3 amino acids: CASSSQPDSTQYF. CDR3 DNA sequence: TGTGCCAGCAGCTCCCAACCGGACTCTACGCAGTATTTT. Using reference TRBV7-7 and TRBJ2-3 for the parts outside the CDR3, the full variable domain is GAGVSQSPRYKVTKRGQDVTLRCDPISSHATLYWYQQALGQGPEFLTYFNYEAQPDKSGLPSDRFSAERPEGSISTLTIQRTEQRDSAMYRCASSSQPDSTQYFGPGTRLTVL.

This clonotype appeared a few times. This CDR3 reads CASSFAVQGSTGELFF. The CDR3 DNA reads TGCGCCAGCAGCTTCGCCGTACAGGGGAGCACCGGGGAGCTGTTTTTT. The genes are TRBV5-1 and TRBJ2-2; TRBD1 aligns across 7 bases. Germline V gene sequence: CDR1 SGHRS, CDR2 YFSETQ. J lost 4 bases, V lost 2 bases, and 8 bases had no gene match. The CDR3 has 16 amino acids.

The chain uses TRBV28 and TRBJ2-2; D is undetermined. This CDR3 has 14 residues. V was pared by 7 bases and J by 1 base, with 10 bases between. Per the germline V gene, CDR1 is MDHEN and CDR2 is SYDVKM. CDR3 amino acids: CASTRAENTGELFF. The CDR3 nucleotides are TGTGCCAGCACCCGGGCTGAGAACACCGGGGAGCTGTTTTTT.

The chain has TRBV13 and TRBJ2-3, with 8 bases matching TRBD1. The germline CDR1 and CDR2 sequences are PRHDT and FYEKMQ (reference sequence). The CDR3 loop spans 14 amino acids. Trimming at V came to 4 bases and at J to 7 bases, leaving 7 bases not matched to a gene. The CDR3 is CASSSGQGFNTQYF. CDR3 sequence (DNA): TGTGCCAGCAGCTCCGGACAGGGTTTTAATACGCAGTATTTT.

This clonotype was observed a few times. The chain employs TRBV27 and TRBJ2-3, with D perhaps TRBD1 (6 bases). The ends were cut back, 2 bases at V and 12 bases at J, with 24 bases in the middle. CDR3 size: 16 residues. From germline, CDR1 is MNHEY and CDR2 SMNVEV (reference sequence). CDR3: CASSLNRAGTAWDQYF. In nucleotides, the CDR3 is TGTGCCAGCAGTTTAAACAGGGCAGGCACTGCCTGGGATCAGTATTTT.

This clonotype was counted many times. This sequence joins TRBV6-5 and TRBJ2-3; a possible D gene is TRBD2 (6 bases). The V end lost 3 bases, the J end lost 2 bases, and 12 bases lay between the germline ends. The CDR3 extends over 15 amino acids. The germline V gene has CDR1 MNHEY and CDR2 SVGAGI. CDR3 sequence reads: CASSYGGRNTDTQYF. CDR3 in DNA: TGTGCCAGCAGTTATGGAGGGAGGAACACAGATACGCAGTATTTT.

J is TRBJ2-7 and V is TRBV7-9; TRBD2 aligns across 8 bases. V lost 4 bases to trimming and J lost 5 bases; unmatched junction nucleotides: 7. This CDR3 is built from 14 residues. CDR1 and CDR2 (germline): SEHNR, FQNEAQ (reference sequence). The CDR3 is CASSSPGGPHEQYF. The CDR3, as DNA: TGTGCCAGCAGCTCCCCGGGAGGGCCCCACGAGCAGTACTTC.

This clonotype was counted between two and nine times. The genes are TRBV29-1 and TRBJ2-3; either TRBD1 or TRBD2 may supply D (5 bases each). Trimming removed 4 bases at V and 8 bases at J, with 13 bases between. Germline CDR1 and CDR2: SQVTM and ANQGSEA. The CDR3 sequence is 12 residues long. The CDR3, as DNA: TGCAGCGTTGGGGACGGAATAGCTACGCAGTATTTT. Translated, it gives CSVGDGIATQYF.

This clonotype ranks as medium-sized (0.01 to 0.1%). The rearrangement uses TRBV5-5 and TRBJ2-3; TRBD1 matches at 8 bases. Looked up from germline, CDR1 is SGHKS and CDR2 is YYEKEE (reference sequence). Germline trimming cut 0 bases from V and 4 bases from J; bases unmatched to any gene: 4. The CDR3 totals 15 residues. Written as DNA, the CDR3 is TGTGCCAGCAGCTTGGGCCAGGGGGCCGCAGATACGCAGTATTTT. Translation: CASSLGQGAADTQYF.

This rearrangement joins TRBV2 to TRBJ2-1, with 9 bases lining up with TRBD2. With V trimmed by 6 bases and J by 1 base, 7 bases remained unmatched. Germline V gene lookup returns CDR1 SNHLY and CDR2 FYNNEI. CDR3 size: 16 residues. As DNA, the CDR3 is TGTGCCAGCAGCCCTCTAGCGGGAAGGTCCTACAATGAGCAGTTCTTC. Encoded protein: CASSPLAGRSYNEQFF. Full variable domain (missing parts from reference TRBV2 and TRBJ2-1): EPEVTQTPSHQVTQMGQEVILRCVPISNHLYFYWYRQILGQKVEFLVSFYNNEISEKSEIFDDQFSVERPDGSNFTLKIRSTKLEDSAMYFCASSPLAGRSYNEQFFGPGTRLTVL.

This clonotype was seen a few times. V gene TRBV20-1 combines with J gene TRBJ2-1, with D possibly called TRBD1 or TRBD2 (5 bases each). Between the trimmed V and J ends, which lost 6 bases and 1 base, there was a span of 10 bases. CDR1 DFQATT and CDR2 SNEGSKA come from the germline V gene (reference sequence). The CDR3 runs to 13 residues. This CDR3 is CSAFGGSYNEQFF. The DNA for the CDR3 is TGCAGTGCCTTTGGGGGTTCCTACAATGAGCAGTTCTTC.

V is TRBV15 and J is TRBJ2-7; TRBD2 agrees at 10 bases. The V gene's germline CDR1 is LNHNV and CDR2 YYDKDF (reference sequence). The junction had 11 bases not matched to a gene; V was cut back by 6 bases and J by 6 bases. The CDR3 length is 15 residues. CDR3 residues: CATSPVGLAGVEQYF. As DNA, the CDR3 is TGTGCCACCAGTCCAGTAGGGCTAGCGGGAGTCGAGCAGTACTTC.

The chain is built from TRBV2 and TRBJ2-4; D perhaps matches TRBD2 (6 bases). V was clipped by 0 bases and J by 3 bases, with 12 bases between them. CDR1 is SNHLY, CDR2 FYNNEI, per germline. The CDR3 spans 16 residues. DNA for the CDR3: TGTGCCAGCAGTGAAGCTTGGGGGGAGGACAAAAACATTCAGTACTTC. Protein sequence: CASSEAWGEDKNIQYF.

This clonotype showed up many times. The chain uses TRBV19 and TRBJ2-3; D is unclear. V shed 1 base and J shed 3 bases, with 5 bases lying between them. Germline CDR1 reads LNHDA; CDR2 reads SQIVND (reference sequence). The CDR3 loop spans 13 amino acids. CDR3: CASSIASTDTQYF. For the CDR3, the DNA is TGTGCCAGTAGTATAGCCAGTACAGATACGCAGTATTTT.

This clonotype was seen more than once but under ten times. CDR3 region: CSVTGAPYEQYF. The CDR3, as DNA: TGCAGCGTGACAGGGGCCCCCTACGAGCAGTACTTC. V gene TRBV29-1 combines with J gene TRBJ2-7; TRBD1 matches at 8 bases. J was trimmed by 2 bases and V by 6 bases; bases with no gene match: 3. The length of the CDR3 is 12 residues. Germline assignment: CDR1 SQVTM and CDR2 ANQGSEA.

Only a few counts were recorded for this clonotype. The chain couples TRBV4-2 to TRBJ1-6; a possible D gene is TRBD1 (5 bases). Germline V gene data show CDR1 as LGHNA and CDR2 as YNFKEQ. The CDR3 covers 20 residues. V lost 0 bases to trimming and J lost 0 bases, with 18 bases between them. CDR3 sequence: CASSQDEEKGLSSYNSPLHF. The CDR3 DNA follows: TGTGCCAGCAGCCAAGATGAGGAAAAGGGGTTGAGCTCCTATAATTCACCCCTCCACTTT.

The genes are TRBV20-1 and TRBJ2-7; D is undetermined. CDR1 is DFQATT and CDR2 is SNEGSKA in the germline V gene (reference sequence). The CDR3 consists of 15 residues. V lost 0 bases, J lost 2 bases, and 14 bases lay in between. Written as DNA, the CDR3 is TGCAGTGCTAGAGATCCGTCCACTGGCGCCTACGAGCAGTACTTC. This sequence encodes CSARDPSTGAYEQYF.

The rearrangement joins TRBV20-1 to TRBJ2-2; 8 bases fit TRBD1. The V gene end was trimmed by 3 bases and the J gene end by 4 bases; junction bases not matched to a gene: 7. Germline V gene sequence: CDR1 DFQATT, CDR2 SNEGSKA (reference sequence). The CDR3 contains 15 residues. Here the CDR3 reads CSASPGQDPTGELFF. The CDR3 DNA sequence: TGCAGTGCTAGTCCGGGACAGGACCCCACCGGGGAGCTGTTTTTT.

This clonotype was seen a handful of times. The chain joins TRBV13 to TRBJ2-7; D uncertain. Germline CDR1 is PRHDT and CDR2 is FYEKMQ (reference sequence). V gave up 0 bases and J gave up 5 bases, with 5 bases separating them. The CDR3 is 12 amino acids. The CDR3 nucleotides are TGTGCCAGCAGCTTAGGCCCTCACGAGCAGTACTTC. This sequence encodes CASSLGPHEQYF.

V is TRBV6-2 or TRBV6-3 and J is TRBJ2-2; 14 nucleotides agree with TRBD2. The CDR3 loop spans 16 amino acids. The V gene's germline CDR1 is MNHEY and CDR2 SVGEGT. The V gene end was trimmed by 6 bases and the J gene end by 4 bases; junction bases not matched to a gene: 4. The CDR3 coding sequence is TGTGCCAGCAGCCGGACTAGCGGGGGGCCCACCGGGGAGCTGTTTTTT. Its protein product is CASSRTSGGPTGELFF.

The rearrangement joins TRBV29-1 to TRBJ2-7; possible D gene TRBD2, 5 bases. Germline-derived CDR1 and CDR2 are SQVTM and ANQGSEA. The CDR3 runs to 13 residues. V gave up 8 bases and J gave up 0 bases, with 14 bases separating them. CDR3 bases: TGCAGCTCCAGGACTGCGAGCTCCTACGAGCAGTACTTC. Protein product: CSSRTASSYEQYF.

J is TRBJ2-7 and V is TRBV5-6, with 11 bases aligning to TRBD2. V shed 3 bases, J shed 0 bases, and the junction held 8 bases outside the gene matches. The CDR3 is 17 residues long. CDR1 is SGHDT, CDR2 YYEEEE, per germline. This CDR3 is CASSSGLAGASSYEQYF. The CDR3 DNA reads TGTGCCAGCAGCTCCGGACTAGCGGGTGCCAGCTCCTACGAGCAGTACTTC.

This clonotype was counted at least ten times. The chain employs TRBV6-1 and TRBJ1-5, with D possibly being TRBD1 (6 bases). The CDR3 covers 14 residues. Trimming removed 5 bases from V and 5 bases from J, with 13 bases in between. CDR1 and CDR2 (germline): MNHNS, SASEGT. CDR3 residues: CASSPTAGDQPQHF. The DNA of the CDR3 is TGTGCCAGCAGTCCTACCGCAGGGGATCAGCCCCAGCATTTT.

This clonotype was observed a handful of times. The rearrangement joins TRBV6-5 to TRBJ2-4; 10 nucleotides line up with TRBD1. Germline lookup yields CDR1 MNHEY and CDR2 SVGAGI. Unmatched junction bases numbered 7, after V lost 4 bases and J lost 1 base. This CDR3 contains 17 residues. The CDR3 nucleotides read TGTGCCAGCAGTTCTACCGGGACAGGGGCGGCCAAAAACATTCAGTACTTC. It specifies CASSSTGTGAAKNIQYF.

The CDR3 region has the DNA TGCAGTGCTAGACTGATCACCTACGAGCAGTACTTC. Protein: CSARLITYEQYF. The gene calls are TRBV20-1 and TRBJ2-7; D gene unclear. The CDR3 has 12 amino acids. CDR1 and CDR2 (germline): DFQATT, SNEGSKA (reference sequence). V gave up 2 bases and J gave up 2 bases, with 7 bases separating them.